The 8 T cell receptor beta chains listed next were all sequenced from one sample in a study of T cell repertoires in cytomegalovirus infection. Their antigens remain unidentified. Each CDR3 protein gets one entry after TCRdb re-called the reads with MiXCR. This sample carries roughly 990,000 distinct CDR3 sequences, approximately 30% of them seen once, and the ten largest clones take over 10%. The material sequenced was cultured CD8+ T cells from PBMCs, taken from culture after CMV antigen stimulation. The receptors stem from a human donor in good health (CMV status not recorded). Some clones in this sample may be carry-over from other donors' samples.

As DNA, the CDR3 is TGTGCCAGCAGTGATAGGGGCGCCGGGGTCGGGTTCTCGGACACCGGGGAGCTGTTTTTT. Translation gives CASSDRGAGVGFSDTGELFF. J is TRBJ2-2 and V is TRBV12-3 or TRBV12-4, with D perhaps being TRBD1 or TRBD2 (5 bases each). The CDR3 runs 20 residues. Trimming took 5 bases from V and 3 from J, leaving 28 bases between them.

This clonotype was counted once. The CDR3 sequence is CSARAEQFF. The CDR3 DNA sequence: TGCAGTGCTAGGGCGGAGCAGTTCTTC. The rearrangement joins TRBV20-1 to TRBJ2-1, with unresolved D. The CDR3 spans 9 residues. Germline V lookup: CDR1 DFQATT, CDR2 SNEGSKA (reference sequence). With 3 bases removed from V and 10 bases from J, the gap between germline ends came to 4 bases.

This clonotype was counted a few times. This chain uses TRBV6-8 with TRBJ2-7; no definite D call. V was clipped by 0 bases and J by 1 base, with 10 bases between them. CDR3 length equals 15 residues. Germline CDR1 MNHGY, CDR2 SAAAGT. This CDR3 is CASSYSVGGSYEQYV. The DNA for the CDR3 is TGTGCCAGCAGTTACTCGGTGGGTGGATCCTACGAGCAGTACGTC.

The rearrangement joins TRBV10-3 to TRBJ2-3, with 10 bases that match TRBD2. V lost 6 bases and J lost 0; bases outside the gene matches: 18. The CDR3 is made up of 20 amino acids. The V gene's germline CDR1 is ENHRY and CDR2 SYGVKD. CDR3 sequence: CAIRAYTPVAGGSSTDTQYF. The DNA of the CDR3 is TGTGCCATCAGGGCCTATACCCCGGTAGCGGGGGGCTCTAGCACAGATACGCAGTATTTT.

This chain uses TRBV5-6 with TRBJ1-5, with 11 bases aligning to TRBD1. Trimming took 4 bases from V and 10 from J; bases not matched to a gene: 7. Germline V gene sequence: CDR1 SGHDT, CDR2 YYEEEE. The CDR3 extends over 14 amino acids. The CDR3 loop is CASSADRGHPPQHF. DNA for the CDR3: TGTGCCAGCAGCGCGGACAGGGGGCATCCCCCCCAGCATTTT.

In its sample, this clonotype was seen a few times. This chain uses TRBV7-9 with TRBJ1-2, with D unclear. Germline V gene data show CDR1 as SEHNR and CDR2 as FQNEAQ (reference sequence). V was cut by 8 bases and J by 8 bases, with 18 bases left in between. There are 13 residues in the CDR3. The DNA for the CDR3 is TGTGCCAGCGGTGAGAAGGAGGTCTACGGCTACACCTTC. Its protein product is CASGEKEVYGYTF.

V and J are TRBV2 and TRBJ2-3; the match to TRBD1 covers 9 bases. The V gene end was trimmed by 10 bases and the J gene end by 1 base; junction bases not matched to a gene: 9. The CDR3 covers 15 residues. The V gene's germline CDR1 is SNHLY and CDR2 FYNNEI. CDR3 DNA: TGTGCCACAGCCACCAGGACAGGGGGCACAGATACGCAGTATTTT. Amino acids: CATATRTGGTDTQYF.

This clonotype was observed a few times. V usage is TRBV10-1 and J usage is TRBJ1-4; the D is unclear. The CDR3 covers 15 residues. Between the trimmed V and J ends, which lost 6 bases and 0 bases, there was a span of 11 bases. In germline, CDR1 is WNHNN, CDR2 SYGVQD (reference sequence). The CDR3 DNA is TGCGCCAGCAGGGCGGACGGAACAACTAATGAAAAACTGTTTTTT. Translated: CASRADGTTNEKLFF.